This T cell receptor beta chain was captured in a study of blood T cell repertoires in COVID-19. Whole-study context: Sites across the United States, Italy and Spain contributed samples from acute and convalescent COVID-19. T cells, B-cell-depleted T cells, or PBMCs provided the cDNA or gDNA that served as material.

Between the trimmed V and J ends, which lost 6 bases and 3 bases, there was a span of 17 bases. This CDR3 is built from 15 residues. A few counts support this clone. TCRdb's table, derived via immunoSEQ multiplex PCR, lists solely in-frame clones and lacks some. The sample has roughly 200,000 clones, 80% to 90% seen once; the top ten hold approximately 12%. The study counted Cohort 3 donors as recovered given two negative PCRs, clearance, or symptom resolution. The material sequenced was PBMCs or T cells enriched from blood (not recorded which). This rearrangement joins TRBV23-1 to TRBJ1-1, with D perhaps TRBD1 (5 bases). TRBV23-1 is identified as an open reading frame with a role that is uncertain. This TCR came from a middle-aged man who had recovered from COVID-19. In DNA, the CDR3 is TGCGCCAGCAGCCCAATGGAGGGGCATTACACTGAAGCTTTCTTT. Protein: CASSPMEGHYTEAFF.